This TCR beta chain was captured in a study of a mutant IDH1 vaccine in newly diagnosed glioma. The V end lost 2 bases, the J end lost 2 bases, and 17 bases lay between the germline ends. The CDR3 length is 16 residues. The V gene's germline CDR1 is SGHDT and CDR2 YYEEEE. The count of this clone is one. As yet, its antigen is unknown. Indicated time point: week 47, end of study. Topical imiquimod accompanied each vaccine dose, which consisted of 300 ug of mutant IDH1 20-mer peptide. Patients came in for eight vaccinations, in weeks 1, 3, 5, 7, 11, 15, 19 and 23. Generated by immunoSEQ multiplex PCR, the TCRdb table keeps only in-frame clones and is missing some. The table shows fewer than 95,000 clones, with roughly four fifths occurring only once.

The source was PBMCs, collected from a glioma patient whose treatment included an IDH1 peptide vaccine. This receptor was taken from a middle-aged man with glioma. The chain links TRBV5-6 to TRBJ2-7, with D possibly TRBD1 on 5 matching bases. The CDR3 protein is CASSFLAQTEAYEQYF. CDR3 sequence (DNA): TGTGCCAGCAGCTTTTTAGCCCAGACAGAAGCCTACGAGCAGTACTTC.